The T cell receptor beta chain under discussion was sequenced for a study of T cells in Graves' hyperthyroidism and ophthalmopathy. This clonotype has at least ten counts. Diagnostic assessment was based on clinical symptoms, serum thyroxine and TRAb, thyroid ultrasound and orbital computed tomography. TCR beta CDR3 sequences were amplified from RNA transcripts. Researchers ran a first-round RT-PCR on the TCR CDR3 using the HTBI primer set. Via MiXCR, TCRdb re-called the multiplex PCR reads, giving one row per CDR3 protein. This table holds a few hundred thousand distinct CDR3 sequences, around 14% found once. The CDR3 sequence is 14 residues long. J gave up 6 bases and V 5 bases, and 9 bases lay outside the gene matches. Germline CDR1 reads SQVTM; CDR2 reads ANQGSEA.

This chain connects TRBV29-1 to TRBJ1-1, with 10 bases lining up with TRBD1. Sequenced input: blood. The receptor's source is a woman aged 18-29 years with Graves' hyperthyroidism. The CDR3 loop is CSVLWTGGLSEAFF. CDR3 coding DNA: TGCAGCGTTCTCTGGACAGGGGGTCTCTCTGAAGCTTTCTTT. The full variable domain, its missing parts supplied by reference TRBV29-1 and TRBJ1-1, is SAVISQKPSRDICQRGTSLTIQCQVDSQVTMMFWYRQQPGQSLTLIATANQGSEATYESGFVIDKFPISRPNLTFSTLTVSNMSPEDSSIYLCSVLWTGGLSEAFFGQGTRLTVV.